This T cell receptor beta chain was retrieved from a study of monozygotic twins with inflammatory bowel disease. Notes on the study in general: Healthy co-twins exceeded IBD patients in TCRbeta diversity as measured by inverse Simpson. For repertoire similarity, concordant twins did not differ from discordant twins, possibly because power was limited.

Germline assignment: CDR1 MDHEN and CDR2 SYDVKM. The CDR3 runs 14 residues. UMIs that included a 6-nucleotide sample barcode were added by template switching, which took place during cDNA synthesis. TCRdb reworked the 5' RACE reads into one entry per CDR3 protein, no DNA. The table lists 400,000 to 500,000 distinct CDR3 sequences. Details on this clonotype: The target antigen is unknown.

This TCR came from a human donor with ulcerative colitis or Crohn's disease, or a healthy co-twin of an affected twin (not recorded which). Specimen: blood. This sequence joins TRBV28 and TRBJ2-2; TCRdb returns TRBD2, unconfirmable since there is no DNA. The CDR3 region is CASIETSGTGELFF.